This TCR beta chain is from a study of blood T cells in healthy people across ages. Combining a sample-barcoded 5' primer with a J-beta primer mix, a second PCR ran for roughly 7 to 12 cycles. TCRdb recomputed calls from the 5' RACE reads with MiXCR, one row per CDR3 protein. The table records over a million distinct CDR3 sequences, approximately 43% of them present only once. This CDR3 contains 14 residues. Germline V gene lookup returns CDR1 SGHAT and CDR2 FQNNGV. This receptor was taken from a woman aged 18-30 years in good health. This rearrangement joins TRBV11-2 to TRBJ2-5; 8 bases line up with TRBD2. The DNA end is more similar to TRBJ2-7, so the J call may be wrong. What was sequenced was blood. Here the CDR3 DNA reads TGTGCCAGCAGTTTGTTTCCGGGAGGGCACGAGCAGTACTTC. Its protein is CASSLFPGGHEQYF.